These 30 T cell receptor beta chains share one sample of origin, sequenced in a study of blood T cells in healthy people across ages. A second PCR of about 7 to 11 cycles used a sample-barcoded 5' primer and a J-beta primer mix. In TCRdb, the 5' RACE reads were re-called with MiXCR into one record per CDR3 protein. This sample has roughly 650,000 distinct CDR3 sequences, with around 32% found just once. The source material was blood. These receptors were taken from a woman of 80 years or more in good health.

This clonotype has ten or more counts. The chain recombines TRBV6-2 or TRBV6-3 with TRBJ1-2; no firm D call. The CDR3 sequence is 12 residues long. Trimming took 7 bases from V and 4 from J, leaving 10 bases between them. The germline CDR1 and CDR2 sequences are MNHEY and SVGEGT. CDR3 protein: CASTVGTYGYTF. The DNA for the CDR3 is TGTGCCAGCACCGTCGGAACCTATGGCTACACCTTC.

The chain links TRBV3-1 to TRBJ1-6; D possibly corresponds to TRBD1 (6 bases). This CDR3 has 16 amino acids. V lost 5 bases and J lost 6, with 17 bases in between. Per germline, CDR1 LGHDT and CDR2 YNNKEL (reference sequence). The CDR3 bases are TGTGCCAGCAGCTCTCGAGGGGGGGTGGGTAATTCACCCCTCCACTTT. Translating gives CASSSRGGVGNSPLHF. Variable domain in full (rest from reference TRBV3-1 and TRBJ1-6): DTAVSQTPKYLVTQMGNDKSIKCEQNLGHDTMYWYKQDSKKFLKIMFSYNNKELIINETVPNRFSPKSPDKAHLNLHINSLELGDSAVYFCASSSRGGVGNSPLHFGNGTRLTVT.

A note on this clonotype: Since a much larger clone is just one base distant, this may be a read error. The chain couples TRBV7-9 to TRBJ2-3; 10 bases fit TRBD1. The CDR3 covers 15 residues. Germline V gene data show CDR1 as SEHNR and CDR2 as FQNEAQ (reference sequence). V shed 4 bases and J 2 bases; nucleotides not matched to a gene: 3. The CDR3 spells CASSSDRGPTDTQYF. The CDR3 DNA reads TGTGCCAGCAGCTCCGACAGGGGGCCCACAGATACGCAGTATTTT. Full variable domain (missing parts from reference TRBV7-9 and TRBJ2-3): DTGVSQNPRHKITKRGQNVTFRCDPISEHNRLYWYRQTLGQGPEFLTYFQNEAQLEKSRLLSDRFSAERPKGSFSTLEIQRTEQGDSAMYLCASSSDRGPTDTQYFGPGTRLTVL.

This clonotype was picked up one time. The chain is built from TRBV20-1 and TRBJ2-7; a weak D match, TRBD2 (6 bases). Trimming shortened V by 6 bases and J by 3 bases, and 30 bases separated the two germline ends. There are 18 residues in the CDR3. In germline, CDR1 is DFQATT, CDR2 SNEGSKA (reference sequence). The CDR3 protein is CSADSPLAGPGPRYEQYF. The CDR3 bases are TGCAGTGCCGACAGCCCACTAGCAGGACCAGGCCCCCGCTACGAGCAGTACTTC.

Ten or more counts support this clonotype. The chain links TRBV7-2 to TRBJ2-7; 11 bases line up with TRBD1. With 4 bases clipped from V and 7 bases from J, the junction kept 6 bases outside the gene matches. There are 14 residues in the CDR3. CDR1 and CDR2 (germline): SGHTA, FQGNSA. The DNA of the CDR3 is TGTGCCAGCAGCTCGGGACAGGGGGGAAGGGAGCAGTACTTC. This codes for CASSSGQGGREQYF.

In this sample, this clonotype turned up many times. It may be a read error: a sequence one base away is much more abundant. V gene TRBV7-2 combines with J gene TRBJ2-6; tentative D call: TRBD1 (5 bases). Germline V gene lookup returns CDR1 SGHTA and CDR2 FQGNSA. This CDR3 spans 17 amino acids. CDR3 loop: CASTLQSRLSGANVRTF. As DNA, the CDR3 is TGTGCCAGCACCCTTCAATCTCGGCTCTCTGGGGCCAACGTCCGGACTTTC.

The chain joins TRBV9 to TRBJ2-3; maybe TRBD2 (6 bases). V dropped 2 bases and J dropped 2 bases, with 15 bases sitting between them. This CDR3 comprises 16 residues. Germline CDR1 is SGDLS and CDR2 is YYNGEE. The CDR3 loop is CASSVHAGSHTDTQYF. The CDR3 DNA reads TGTGCCAGCAGCGTCCATGCGGGGAGCCACACAGATACGCAGTATTTT.

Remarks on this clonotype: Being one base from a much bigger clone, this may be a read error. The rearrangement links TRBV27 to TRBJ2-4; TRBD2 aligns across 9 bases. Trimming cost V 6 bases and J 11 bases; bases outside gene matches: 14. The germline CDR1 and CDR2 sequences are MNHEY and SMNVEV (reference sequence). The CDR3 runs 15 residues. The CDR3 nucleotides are TGTGCCAGCAGCCGGGCTAGCGGGGAATGGAACGTTCAGTACTTC. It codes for CASSRASGEWNVQYF.

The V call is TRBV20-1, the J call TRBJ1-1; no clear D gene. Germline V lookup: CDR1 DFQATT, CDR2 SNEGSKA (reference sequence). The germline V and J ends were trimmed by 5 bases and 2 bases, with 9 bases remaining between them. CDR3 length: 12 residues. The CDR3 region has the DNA TGCAGTGCTGGGATCTCTAACACTGAAGCTTTCTTT. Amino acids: CSAGISNTEAFF.

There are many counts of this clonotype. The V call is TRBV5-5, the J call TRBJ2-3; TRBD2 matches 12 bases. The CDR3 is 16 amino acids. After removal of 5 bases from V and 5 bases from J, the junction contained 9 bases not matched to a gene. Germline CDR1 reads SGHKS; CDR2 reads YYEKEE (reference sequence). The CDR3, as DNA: TGTGCCAGCAGTCCTATTACTAGCGGGGGGCGAGATACGCAGTATTTT. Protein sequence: CASSPITSGGRDTQYF.

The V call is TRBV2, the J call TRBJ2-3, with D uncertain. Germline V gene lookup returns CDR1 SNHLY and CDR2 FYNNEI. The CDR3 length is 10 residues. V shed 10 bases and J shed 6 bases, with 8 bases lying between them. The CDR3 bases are TGTGCCATCCGGTGGGATACGCAGTATTTT. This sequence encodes CAIRWDTQYF.

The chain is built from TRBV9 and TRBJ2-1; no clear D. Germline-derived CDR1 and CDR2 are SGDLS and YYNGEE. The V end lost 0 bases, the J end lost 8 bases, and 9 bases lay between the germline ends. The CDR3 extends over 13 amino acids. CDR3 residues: CASSVGPSHEQFF. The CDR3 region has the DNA TGTGCCAGCAGCGTAGGGCCAAGCCATGAGCAGTTCTTC.

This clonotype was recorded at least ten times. In DNA form, the CDR3 reads TGCAGTGCCGGTGCGACAGGGAATGAGCAGTTCTTC. It encodes CSAGATGNEQFF. The chain joins TRBV20-1 to TRBJ2-1, with 7 positions matching TRBD1. Germline V gene sequence: CDR1 DFQATT, CDR2 SNEGSKA (reference sequence). V lost 6 bases, J lost 7 bases, and 6 bases stayed unmatched. This CDR3 region has 12 residues.

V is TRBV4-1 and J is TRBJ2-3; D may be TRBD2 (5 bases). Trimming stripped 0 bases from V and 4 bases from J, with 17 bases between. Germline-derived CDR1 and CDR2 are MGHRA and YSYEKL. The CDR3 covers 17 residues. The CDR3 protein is CASSQDWGAVGADTQYF. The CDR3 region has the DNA TGCGCCAGCAGCCAAGATTGGGGAGCGGTTGGGGCAGATACGCAGTATTTT.

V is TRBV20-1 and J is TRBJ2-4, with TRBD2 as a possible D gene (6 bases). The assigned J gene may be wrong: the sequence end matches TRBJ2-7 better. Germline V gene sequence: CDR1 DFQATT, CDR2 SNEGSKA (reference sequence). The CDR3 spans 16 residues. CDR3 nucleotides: TGCAGTGCTAGAGAAGGCATAGCGGCCGCAACCTACGAGCAGTACTTC. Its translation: CSAREGIAAATYEQYF.

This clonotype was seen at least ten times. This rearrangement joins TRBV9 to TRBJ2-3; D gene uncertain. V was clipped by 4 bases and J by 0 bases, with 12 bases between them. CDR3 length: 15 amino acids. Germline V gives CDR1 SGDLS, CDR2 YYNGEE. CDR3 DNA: TGTGCCAGCAGCCTAGGATCCCTTAGCACAGATACGCAGTATTTT. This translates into CASSLGSLSTDTQYF.

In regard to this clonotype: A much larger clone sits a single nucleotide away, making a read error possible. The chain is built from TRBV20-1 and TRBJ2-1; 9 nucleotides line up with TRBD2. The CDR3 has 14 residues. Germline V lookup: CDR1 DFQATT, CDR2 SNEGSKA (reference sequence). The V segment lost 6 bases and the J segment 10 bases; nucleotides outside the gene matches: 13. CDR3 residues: CSAGMAGLAHEQFF. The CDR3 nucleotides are TGCAGTGCGGGGATGGCGGGACTAGCCCACGAGCAGTTCTTC.

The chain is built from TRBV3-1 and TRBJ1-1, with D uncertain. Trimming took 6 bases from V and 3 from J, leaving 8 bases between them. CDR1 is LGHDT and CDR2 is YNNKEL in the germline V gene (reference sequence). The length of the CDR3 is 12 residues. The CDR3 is CASRWGDTEAFF. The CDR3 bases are TGTGCCAGCAGATGGGGTGACACTGAAGCTTTCTTT.

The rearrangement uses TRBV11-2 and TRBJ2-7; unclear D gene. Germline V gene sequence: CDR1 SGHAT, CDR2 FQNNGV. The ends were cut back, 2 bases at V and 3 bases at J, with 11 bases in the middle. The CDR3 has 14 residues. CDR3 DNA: TGTGCCAGCAGCTTACCCAGCAGCTACTACGAGCAGTACTTC. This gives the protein CASSLPSSYYEQYF.

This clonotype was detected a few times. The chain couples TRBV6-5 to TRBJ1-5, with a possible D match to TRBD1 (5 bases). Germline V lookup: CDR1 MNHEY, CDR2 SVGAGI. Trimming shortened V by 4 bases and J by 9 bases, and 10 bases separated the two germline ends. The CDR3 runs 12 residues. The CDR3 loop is CASSSRDGPQHF. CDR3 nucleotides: TGTGCCAGCAGTTCCCGGGACGGGCCCCAGCATTTT.

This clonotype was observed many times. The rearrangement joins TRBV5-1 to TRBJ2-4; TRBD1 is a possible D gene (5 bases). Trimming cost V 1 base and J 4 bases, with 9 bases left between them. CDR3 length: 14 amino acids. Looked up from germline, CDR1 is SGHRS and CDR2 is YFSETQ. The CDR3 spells CASSLTPGKNIQYF. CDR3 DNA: TGCGCCAGCAGCTTGACCCCAGGGAAAAACATTCAGTACTTC.

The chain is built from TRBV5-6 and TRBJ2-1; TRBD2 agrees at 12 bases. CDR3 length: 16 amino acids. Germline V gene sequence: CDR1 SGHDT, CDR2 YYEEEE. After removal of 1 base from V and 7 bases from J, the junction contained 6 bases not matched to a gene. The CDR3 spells CASSLWLAGGGNEQFF. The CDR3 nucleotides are TGTGCCAGCAGCTTGTGGCTAGCGGGAGGGGGGAATGAGCAGTTCTTC.

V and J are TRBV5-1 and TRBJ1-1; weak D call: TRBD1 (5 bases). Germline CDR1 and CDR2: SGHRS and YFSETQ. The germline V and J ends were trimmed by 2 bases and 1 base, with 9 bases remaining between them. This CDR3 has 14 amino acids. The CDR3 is CASSLMDKNTEAFF. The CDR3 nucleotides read TGCGCCAGCAGCTTAATGGACAAGAACACTGAAGCTTTCTTT.

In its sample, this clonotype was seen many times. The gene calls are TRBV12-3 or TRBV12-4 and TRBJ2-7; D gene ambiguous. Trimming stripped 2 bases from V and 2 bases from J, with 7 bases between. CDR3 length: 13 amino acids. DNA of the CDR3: TGTGCCAGCAGTTTACGGGCAGCCTACGAGCAGTACTTC. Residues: CASSLRAAYEQYF.

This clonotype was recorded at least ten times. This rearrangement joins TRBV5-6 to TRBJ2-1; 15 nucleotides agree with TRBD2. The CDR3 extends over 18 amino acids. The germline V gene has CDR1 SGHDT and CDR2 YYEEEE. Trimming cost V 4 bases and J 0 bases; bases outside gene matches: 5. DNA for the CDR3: TGTGCCAGCAGCCCGGGACTAGCGGGGGGCGTCTCCTACAATGAGCAGTTCTTC. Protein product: CASSPGLAGGVSYNEQFF.

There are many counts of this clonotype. The CDR3 here is CSATRGRVDQPQHF. CDR3 nucleotide sequence: TGCAGTGCTACTAGGGGGAGGGTAGATCAGCCCCAGCATTTT. The chain links TRBV20-1 to TRBJ1-5; D perhaps matches TRBD1 (6 bases). The CDR3 loop spans 14 amino acids. Trimming took off 4 bases at V and 5 bases at J, with 15 bases between the two ends. CDR1 and CDR2 (germline): DFQATT, SNEGSKA (reference sequence).

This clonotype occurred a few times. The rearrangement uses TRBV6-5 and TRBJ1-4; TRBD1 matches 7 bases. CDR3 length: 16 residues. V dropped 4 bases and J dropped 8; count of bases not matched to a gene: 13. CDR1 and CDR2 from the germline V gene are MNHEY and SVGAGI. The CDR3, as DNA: TGTGCCAGCAGTTTTCAGGGAGGGGGCACGGGGGAAAAACTGTTTTTT. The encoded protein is CASSFQGGGTGEKLFF.

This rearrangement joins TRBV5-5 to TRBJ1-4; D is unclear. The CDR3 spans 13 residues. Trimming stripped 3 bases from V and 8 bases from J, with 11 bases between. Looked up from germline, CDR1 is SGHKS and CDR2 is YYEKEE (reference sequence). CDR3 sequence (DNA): TGTGCCAGCAGCTGGCGGACCGGGGAAAAACTGTTTTTT. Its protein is CASSWRTGEKLFF.

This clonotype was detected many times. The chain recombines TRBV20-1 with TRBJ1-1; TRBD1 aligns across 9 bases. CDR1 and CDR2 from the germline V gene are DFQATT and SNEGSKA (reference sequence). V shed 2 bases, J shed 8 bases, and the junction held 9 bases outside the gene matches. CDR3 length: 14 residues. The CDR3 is CSARHRDRVFEAFF. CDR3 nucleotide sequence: TGCAGTGCTAGACACCGGGACAGGGTCTTCGAAGCTTTCTTT.

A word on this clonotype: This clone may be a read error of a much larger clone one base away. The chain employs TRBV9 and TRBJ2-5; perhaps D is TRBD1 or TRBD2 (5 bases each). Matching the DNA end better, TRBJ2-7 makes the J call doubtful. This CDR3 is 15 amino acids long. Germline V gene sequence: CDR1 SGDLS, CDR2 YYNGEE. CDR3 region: CASSARDGSFYEQYF. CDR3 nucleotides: TGTGCCAGCAGCGCCCGGGACGGTTCCTTCTACGAGCAGTACTTC.